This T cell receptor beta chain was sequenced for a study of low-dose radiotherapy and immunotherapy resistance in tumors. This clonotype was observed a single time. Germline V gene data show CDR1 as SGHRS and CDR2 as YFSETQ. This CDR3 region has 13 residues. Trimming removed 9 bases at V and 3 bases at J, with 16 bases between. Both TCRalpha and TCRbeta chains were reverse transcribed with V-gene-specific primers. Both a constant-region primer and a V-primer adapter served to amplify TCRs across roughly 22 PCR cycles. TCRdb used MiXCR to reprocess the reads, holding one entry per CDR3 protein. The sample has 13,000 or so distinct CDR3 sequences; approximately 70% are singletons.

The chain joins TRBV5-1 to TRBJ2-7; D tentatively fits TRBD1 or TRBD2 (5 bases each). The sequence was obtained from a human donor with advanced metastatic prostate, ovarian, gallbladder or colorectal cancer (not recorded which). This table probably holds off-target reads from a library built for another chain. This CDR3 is CATLRDHVYEQYF. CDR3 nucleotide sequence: TGCGCCACCCTAAGGGACCACGTCTACGAGCAGTACTTC.